The present TCR beta chain was sequenced within a study of blood T cell repertoires in COVID-19. This CDR3 is built from 15 residues. V shed 8 bases and J shed 4 bases, with 18 bases lying between them. The V gene's germline CDR1 is LNHDA and CDR2 SQIVND (reference sequence). Generated by immunoSEQ multiplex PCR, the TCRdb table keeps only in-frame clones and is missing some. The table has under 200,000 clones, approximately 79% seen once; the top ten hold around 8.1%. This clonotype was obtained from a woman aged 55 to 70 with COVID-19, enrolled during active disease. Sequencing used peripheral blood. The chain combines TRBV19 with TRBJ1-3; D is unclear. CDR3 in amino acids: CASAVPSSSGNTIYF. The CDR3 DNA reads TGTGCCAGTGCGGTGCCGTCCAGTTCGGGAAACACCATATATTTT.